This T cell receptor (beta chain) was sequenced during a study of blood T cell repertoires in COVID-19 (dated by TCRdb to between 2020 and 2021). With regard to the full study: Samples covering the acute and convalescent phases of COVID-19 were provided by collaborators in the United States, Italy and Spain. The prospective study material was composed of cDNA or gDNA derived from T cells, B-cell-depleted T cells, or PBMCs. Subjects who had been exposed to COVID-19, were actively infected with it, or had recovered from it provided the deeply sampled blood TCRbeta repertoires that made up the dataset. The repertoires were released in a freely available public database meant as a resource for research on the immune response to SARS-CoV-2. Samples were obtained from the ongoing ImmuneRACE study (first 160 participants) and from about 1,300 subjects provided by 6 global collaborators. Sample metadata almost always included a de-identified subject ID, COVID-19 status, age in years and sex. Where HLA class I and class II types were available, the types were taken from metadata supplied by the sample provider, not from assay-based typing. Results and caveats for the whole study, not just this receptor: The amount of clinical and demographic metadata varied by source and participant and was provided uncurated.

From V the trimming removes 5 bases and from J it removes 1 base, while the gene matches leave 8 bases of the junction unaccounted for. The CDR3 sequence holds 16 residues, the cysteine and phenylalanine included. Only the CDR3 region is kept as DNA, spanning 48 bases read in frame from base 1. The germline V gene encodes CDR1 SGHTA and CDR2 FQGTGA. This clone appeared a few times. What antigen it recognizes has not been identified. Base qualities are not recorded, but no much larger clone differs from it by a single base. TCRbeta CDR3 regions were amplified from genomic DNA using the immunoSEQ Assay, a bias-controlled multiplex PCR. In the original analysis: Within the assay, amplification of reference gene primers was used to estimate how many nucleated cells each sample contained. To quantify the absolute abundance of each unique TCRbeta CDR3 rearrangement, sequence reads were collapsed and filtered. For each sample, productive Simpson clonality was calculated as the square root of Simpson's diversity index over productive rearrangements. What TCRdb holds here is the immuneACCESS table cut down to in-frame rearrangements. Part of the clones is not present; checked against another copy, under half of the missing clones reflect an unresolved V gene, and the others are unexplained. V, J and clone size were drawn from that table, and D and trimming were deduced from the DNA. This sample has 200,000 to 250,000 clones in its table, and approximately 83% of those were observed once. The ten largest clones capture 3% to 4% of the sample.

Participants in the prospective study were aged about 18 to 100 years, lived in 20 to 30 United States geographic areas, and enrolled through a virtual design. To assign participants to cohorts, the prospective study relied on clinical history that participants themselves reported in a screening survey and a study questionnaire. Recovered participants in ImmuneRACE Cohort 3 were defined by two consecutive negative NP/OP PCR tests, clearance by a healthcare professional, or resolution of symptoms. In the prospective study, whole blood, serum and a nasopharyngeal or oropharyngeal swab were collected from each participant by mobile phlebotomists. Additional blood draws and questionnaires over a 2-month period could optionally be provided by prospective study participants. Before DNA extraction, blood samples from the prospective study were shipped at room temperature or frozen.

The receptor was derived from a woman between 55 and 75 years old who had recovered from COVID-19. The sample comprised PBMCs or T cells enriched from blood (not recorded which). The V and J genes are TRBV7-3 and TRBJ2-3, with 8 bases matching TRBD2. The CDR3 protein: CASSPRPGGGTDTQYF. At the DNA level, the sequence is TGTGCCAGCAGCCCGCGTCCGGGGGGGGGCACAGATACGCAGTATTTT.